This TCR beta chain was identified during a study of T cell responses to AZD1222 COVID-19 vaccine (dated by TCRdb to the early 2020s). General notes on the study: AZD1222 recipients whose second dose came at about 4 weeks and those whose second dose came at about 12 weeks were combined into one group, since spike-specific TCR depth and breadth did not differ between the two schedules. TCR sequencing was performed for roughly 250 trial participants, of whom about 200 were given two doses of AZD1222 and some 25 were given two doses of MenACWY control vaccine. Trial participants were enrolled into age subgroups of 18-55, 56-69 and 70-plus years, which contained 148, 28 and 57 TCR-sequenced participants, respectively.

Reading from cysteine to phenylalanine, the CDR3 counts 15 amino acids. The retained sequence is limited to the CDR3, 45 bases, with the frame set at the first base. CDR1 is given as SGHRS and CDR2 as YFSETQ, both from the germline V gene. V gives up 4 bases and J gives up 6 bases, and the segment between their germline ends measures 14 bases. The research as a whole found: Reportedly, almost half of the unique spike-specific TCRs recognized epitopes lying outside the regions that are mutated in the B.1.351 and B.1.1.7 variants. Participants were mostly white British, with more females than males. The authors suggested clonal diversity may have been underestimated. Because no samples from the day 14 peak response were available, repertoires could be characterized only after the peak T cell response. Conclusions about previously exposed vaccinees are limited because only six or seven AZD1222 recipients were SARS-CoV-2 seropositive at baseline. The 56-69-year group was small, and its depth increase did not reach significance, likely because of low power. A significant rise in spike-specific TCR breadth and depth was observed after two AZD1222 doses relative to day 0 and relative to MenACWY recipients. CD4 TCRs associated with the vaccine covered the entire spike protein, and the dominant responses were in regions 160-218 and 743-854.

The CDR3 regions of human TCRbeta chains were analyzed by immunosequencing. In the paper's pipeline: Repertoire TCRs were matched against a reference library of SARS-CoV-2-specific TCRs generated with the MIRA antigen-specificity platform. Breadth was defined as the fraction of unique TCRs that were SARS-CoV-2-associated. Depth was defined as the fraction of total T cells that were SARS-CoV-2-associated. Each spike-specific TCR was assigned to its reactive spike region and to a CD4 or CD8 class using the MIRA data. Log10-transformed breadth and depth values were compared by one-way ANOVA with Sidak's multiple comparisons tests. TCRdb stores this immuneACCESS table with in-frame sequences only. Part of the clones is absent; in the studies checked, under half of the shortfall reflects unresolved V genes, and no reason is known for the rest. V and J calls and clone size are copied from that table; D and trimming were computed from the DNA. The sample has 150,000 or so clones on record, 92% of them singletons. The top ten clonotypes cover around 1.5% of the sample.

In the case of this clone: This receptor's antigen is unknown. No quality values exist for individual bases; no much larger clone is one base distant.

The time point label, as the study defines it: baseline before first vaccination. Vaccinee samples were obtained from the UK trials COV001 and COV002, which included a single-blind randomized controlled phase 2/3 trial of AZD1222 (ChAdOx1 nCoV-19) in healthy adults. Trial participant PBMC samples were collected at day 0 and day 28 after the second dose for TCRbeta chain sequencing. The sequence was obtained from an adult in good health. Here the sequenced sample was peripheral blood, taken on day 0 of AZD1222 vaccination. Rearrangement joined TRBV5-1 to TRBJ1-6; there is no confident call for the D gene. The sequenced DNA is TGCGCCAGCAGCCGGCGTGGAGAGATTAATTCACCCCTCCACTTT. Its translation reads: CASSRRGEINSPLHF.